This is a list of T cell receptor beta chains from one sample in a study of a mutant IDH1 vaccine in newly diagnosed glioma. Antigens of these TCRs are unknown. Method: immunoSEQ multiplex PCR; TCRdb's copy keeps in-frame clones and lacks some. The sample has about 58,000 clones; around 84% are singletons. Sequences were derived from PBMCs, sampled from a glioma patient whose treatment included an IDH1 peptide vaccine. The origin of the receptors is a woman aged 45 to 65 with glioma. Both conserved end residues are trimmed from each CDR3. Each record gives: V gene, CDR3 protein.

V: TRBV15; CDR3: ATSRVRGAGNQPQH
V: TRBV9; CDR3: ASSARDSFYEQY
V: TRBV15; CDR3: ATSRGRQNYGYT
V: TRBV4-1; CDR3: ASSQAGEETQY
V: TRBV14; CDR3: ASSQRDRGYEQY
V: TRBV5-1; CDR3: ASTPSGKGTEAF
V: TRBV13; CDR3: ASSLSGANVLT
V: TRBV19; CDR3: ATRGGFNSPLH
V: TRBV6-6; CDR3: ASSYSGQAGLYT
V: TRBV28; CDR3: ASSPPVEQQY
V: TRBV5-6; CDR3: ASTRGNADTQY
V: TRBV4-1; CDR3: ASSQSRDLIVNTEAF
V: TRBV5-8; CDR3: ASSTPRDRVTSYNSPLH
V: TRBV20-1; CDR3: SAGRLGGYT
V: TRBV6-1; CDR3: ASTPLDYGYT
V: TRBV28; CDR3: ASSEDRGPREAF
V: TRBV7-3; CDR3: ASSFSGGSDEQF
V: TRBV9; CDR3: ASSVASGLGEKLF
V: TRBV9; CDR3: ASGSPLH
V: TRBV15; CDR3: ATSRAGDRPY
V: TRBV5-1; CDR3: ASSLQGPETQY
V: TRBV5-8; CDR3: ASSPRGRGNEQY
V: TRBV5-1; CDR3: ASSLAGEQY
V: TRBV5-5; CDR3: ASSLLQGPNTEAF
V: TRBV7-9; CDR3: ASRDTGGGTGELF
V: TRBV19; CDR3: ASSTKGDSNQPQH
V: TRBV9; CDR3: ASSVVQGLTDEQF
V: TRBV5-4; CDR3: ASSQDGDSNQPQH
V: TRBV6-1; CDR3: ASSDRDSSYSNQPQH
V: TRBV7-8; CDR3: ASSLVDRVGEQF
V: TRBV5-1; CDR3: ASSPGQLLNEKLF
V: TRBV7-9; CDR3: ASSPETGSSYNEQF
V: TRBV6-1; CDR3: ASSETGIVSYEQY
V: TRBV28; CDR3: ASSLSGSNQPQH
V: TRBV12-5; CDR3: ASGFLGTKLSTGELF
V: TRBV6-5; CDR3: ASEGQTGYT
V: TRBV6-6; CDR3: ASSPGLAFTGELF
V: TRBV30; CDR3: AWNPGQGNRREKLF
V: TRBV19; CDR3: ASSPPRSGGSYEQY
V: TRBV12-5; CDR3: ASGLPELAGVPGELF
V: TRBV11-3; CDR3: ASSLYGTGAYEQY
V: TRBV5-6; CDR3: ASSLPSQETQY
V: TRBV6-5; CDR3: ASSSPGQGTEAF
V: TRBV6-1; CDR3: ASSEGQGSGEQY
V: TRBV28; CDR3: ASRDVSGRNSPLH
V: TRBV7-2; CDR3: ASSPSVSSYEQY
V: TRBV9; CDR3: ASSVATSDEAF